The source of this TCR beta chain is a study of blood T cell repertoires in COVID-19. Turning to the study itself: There were acute and convalescent COVID-19 samples, and they came from the United States, Italy and Spain.

The germline V gene encodes CDR1 LNHDA and CDR2 SQIVND (reference sequence). After removal of 8 bases from V and 8 bases from J, the junction contained 12 bases not matched to a gene. CDR3 length equals 15 residues. Generated by immunoSEQ multiplex PCR, the TCRdb table keeps only in-frame clones and is missing some. The sample yields 330,000 or so clones, around nine tenths seen once. Everyone who took part was roughly 18 to 89 years old, and they came from some 23 US areas. A PCR-confirmed or clinician-diagnosed COVID-19 case had contacted exposed participants within 2 weeks of entry. The clonotype was recovered from a woman aged 30 to 39 who had been exposed to COVID-19. The specimen was PBMCs or T cells enriched from blood (not recorded which). V usage is TRBV19 and J usage is TRBJ1-4; 9 nucleotides align to TRBD1. The CDR3 here is CASSLQGARGEKLFF. Written as DNA, the CDR3 is TGTGCCAGTTCGCTACAGGGGGCGAGAGGGGAAAAACTGTTTTTT.